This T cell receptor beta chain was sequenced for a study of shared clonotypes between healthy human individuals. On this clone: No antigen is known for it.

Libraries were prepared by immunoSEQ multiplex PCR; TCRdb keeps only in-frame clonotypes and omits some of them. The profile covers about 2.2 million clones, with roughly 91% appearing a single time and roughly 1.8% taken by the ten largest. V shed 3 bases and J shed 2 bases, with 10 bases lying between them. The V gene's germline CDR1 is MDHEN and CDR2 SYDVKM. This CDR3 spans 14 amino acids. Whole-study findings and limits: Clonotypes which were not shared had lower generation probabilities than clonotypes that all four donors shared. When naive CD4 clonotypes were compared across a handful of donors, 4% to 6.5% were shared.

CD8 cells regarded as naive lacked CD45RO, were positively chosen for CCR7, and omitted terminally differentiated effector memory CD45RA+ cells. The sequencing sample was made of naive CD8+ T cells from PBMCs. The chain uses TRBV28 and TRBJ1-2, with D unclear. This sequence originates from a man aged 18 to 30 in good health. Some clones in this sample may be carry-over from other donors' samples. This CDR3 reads CASSFRKTNYGYTF. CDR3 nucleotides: TGTGCCAGCAGTTTCCGGAAGACCAACTATGGCTACACCTTC.